This is a list of T cell receptor beta chains from one sample in a study of T cell responses to AZD1222 COVID-19 vaccine. TCRdb's table, derived via immunoSEQ multiplex PCR, lists solely in-frame clones and lacks some. The sample records more than 60,000 clones, roughly 88% being singletons. The sequencing here drew on peripheral blood, taken on day 0 of AZD1222 vaccination. All receptors derive from an adult in good health. Each CDR3 is given with its conserved first and last residue. The D gene is left open where the match is weak. Expanded clones get a size class; other rows say once, few or many, or leave the size out.

clone_size,v_call,j_call,d_call,cdr3_aa,cdr3_nt
NA,TRBV25-1,TRBJ1-2,NA,CASSEYPGANYGYTF,TGTGCCAGCAGTGAATACCCGGGAGCTAACTATGGCTACACCTTC
NA,TRBV5-4,TRBJ2-6,TRBD1,CASSLVRQGAGGANVLTF,TGTGCCAGCAGCTTGGTCCGACAGGGGGCTGGTGGGGCCAACGTCCTGACTTTC
NA,TRBV7-2,TRBJ2-2,TRBD2,CASSPNSGRNGGELFF,TGTGCCAGCAGCCCCAATAGCGGGAGGAACGGGGGGGAGCTGTTTTTT
NA,TRBV7-2,TRBJ1-1,NA,CASSLGQPNTEAFF,TGTGCCAGCAGCCTTGGACAGCCGAACACTGAAGCTTTCTTT
NA,TRBV6-5,TRBJ2-1,TRBD1,CASRPQGGPYNEQFF,TGTGCCAGCAGGCCACAGGGGGGCCCCTACAATGAGCAGTTCTTC
few,TRBV7-2,TRBJ1-6,TRBD1,CASSLGGTGGLSYNSPLHF,TGTGCCAGCAGCTTAGGTGGGACAGGGGGCCTCTCCTATAATTCACCCCTCCACTTT
NA,TRBV19,TRBJ2-6,NA,CASSPKGRSGANVLTF,TGTGCCAGTAGCCCGAAGGGAAGGTCTGGGGCCAACGTCCTGACTTTC
NA,TRBV6-1,TRBJ2-1,NA,CASSELGRSSYNEQFF,TGTGCCAGCAGTGAACTGGGGAGAAGCTCCTACAATGAGCAGTTCTTC
NA,TRBV4-3,TRBJ1-1,NA,CASSQDRTGGNTEAFF,TGCGCCAGCAGCCAAGATAGGACGGGTGGGAACACTGAAGCTTTCTTT
NA,TRBV28,TRBJ1-6,TRBD1,CASRENRGSPLHF,TGTGCCAGCAGGGAAAACAGGGGATCACCCCTCCACTTT
NA,TRBV27,TRBJ2-3,TRBD1,CASSFTTGGGRDTQYF,TGTGCCAGCAGTTTCACGACAGGGGGCGGGAGGGATACGCAGTATTTT
NA,TRBV25-1,TRBJ1-3,NA,CASSENRNTIYF,TGTGCCAGCAGTGAAAATAGGAACACCATATATTTT
NA,TRBV27,TRBJ2-2,TRBD2,CASSPPWLAGAQGGELFF,TGTGCCAGCAGCCCCCCGTGGCTAGCGGGAGCCCAAGGCGGGGAGCTGTTTTTT
NA,TRBV19,TRBJ1-2,NA,CASSMDNYGYTF,TGTGCCAGTAGTATGGACAACTATGGCTACACCTTC
NA,TRBV4-3,TRBJ2-1,NA,CASSQDDPGSAYNEQFF,TGCGCCAGCAGCCAAGATGACCCCGGTTCTGCCTACAATGAGCAGTTCTTC
few,TRBV28,TRBJ1-4,NA,CASNLGGHSEKLFF,TGTGCCAGCAACCTAGGGGGTCATAGCGAAAAACTGTTTTTT
NA,TRBV9,TRBJ2-1,NA,CASSVHPMLNEQFF,TGTGCCAGCAGCGTCCACCCAATGTTGAATGAGCAGTTCTTC
NA,TRBV19,TRBJ1-5,NA,CASRTGTRGRRGNQPQHF,TGTGCCAGTAGGACCGGGACACGGGGAAGGAGGGGCAATCAGCCCCAGCATTTT
NA,TRBV14,TRBJ1-1,NA,CASSPTGGPGTEAFF,TGTGCCAGCAGCCCCACCGGGGGACCGGGAACTGAAGCTTTCTTT
once,TRBV19,TRBJ1-2,TRBD1,CASSIAWDSQDYGYTF,TGTGCCAGTAGTATAGCTTGGGACAGTCAAGACTATGGCTACACCTTC
NA,TRBV24-1,TRBJ1-4,NA,CATSDDWEGKLFF,TGTGCCACCAGTGATGATTGGGAAGGAAAACTGTTTTTT
NA,TRBV11-2,TRBJ2-7,TRBD2,CASSLRRLADSSYEQYF,TGTGCCAGCAGCTTGCGGAGACTAGCGGACAGCTCCTACGAGCAGTACTTC
NA,TRBV20-1,TRBJ1-2,NA,CSAREGYTF,TGCAGTGCTCGAGAGGGCTACACCTTC
NA,TRBV29-1,TRBJ2-3,NA,CSVTNLDTQYF,TGCAGCGTCACCAATCTAGATACGCAGTATTTT
NA,TRBV7-9,TRBJ1-1,NA,CASSLGVTNTEAFF,TGTGCCAGCAGCTTAGGGGTTACGAACACTGAAGCTTTCTTT
NA,TRBV6-2/TRBV6-3,TRBJ2-2,NA,CASSSTSLAGELFF,TGTGCCAGCAGCTCGACTAGTCTGGCCGGGGAGCTGTTTTTT
NA,TRBV4-1,TRBJ1-4,NA,CASSRGYSTNEKLFF,TGCGCCAGCAGCCGAGGGTATTCAACTAATGAAAAACTGTTTTTT
NA,TRBV7-2,TRBJ2-3,TRBD2,CASSPAGTSGRSNTQYF,TGTGCCAGCAGCCCCGCCGGGACTAGCGGGAGATCAAATACGCAGTATTTT
NA,TRBV7-2,TRBJ2-1,NA,CASSSRTVSSYNEQFF,TGTGCCAGCAGCTCCCGGACGGTGAGCTCCTACAATGAGCAGTTCTTC
NA,TRBV11-3,TRBJ2-1,TRBD2,CASSLREENEQFF,TGTGCCAGCAGCTTGCGGGAGGAGAATGAGCAGTTCTTC
NA,TRBV6-5,TRBJ1-1,NA,CASSQGRTEAFF,TGTGCCAGCAGCCAAGGAAGGACTGAAGCTTTCTTT
NA,TRBV6-5,TRBJ2-2,NA,CASRTDGSNTGELFF,TGTGCCAGCAGGACAGACGGGTCGAACACCGGGGAGCTGTTTTTT
NA,TRBV5-4,TRBJ2-7,NA,CASSSDHYEQYF,TGTGCCAGCAGCTCCGACCACTACGAGCAGTACTTC
NA,TRBV24-1,TRBJ2-5,NA,CATSDPRSLGETQYF,TGTGCCACCAGTGATCCAAGGTCATTAGGGGAGACCCAGTACTTC
NA,TRBV5-1,TRBJ2-1,TRBD2,CASSLMTSVINNEQFF,TGCGCCAGCAGCTTGATGACTAGCGTCATAAACAATGAGCAGTTCTTC
NA,TRBV7-2,TRBJ2-3,TRBD2,CASSQGTSGTDTQYF,TGTGCCAGCAGCCAAGGGACTAGCGGCACAGATACGCAGTATTTT
NA,TRBV10-3,TRBJ2-1,TRBD2,CAINPSGRSNEQFF,TGTGCCATCAATCCCAGCGGGAGGAGCAATGAGCAGTTCTTC